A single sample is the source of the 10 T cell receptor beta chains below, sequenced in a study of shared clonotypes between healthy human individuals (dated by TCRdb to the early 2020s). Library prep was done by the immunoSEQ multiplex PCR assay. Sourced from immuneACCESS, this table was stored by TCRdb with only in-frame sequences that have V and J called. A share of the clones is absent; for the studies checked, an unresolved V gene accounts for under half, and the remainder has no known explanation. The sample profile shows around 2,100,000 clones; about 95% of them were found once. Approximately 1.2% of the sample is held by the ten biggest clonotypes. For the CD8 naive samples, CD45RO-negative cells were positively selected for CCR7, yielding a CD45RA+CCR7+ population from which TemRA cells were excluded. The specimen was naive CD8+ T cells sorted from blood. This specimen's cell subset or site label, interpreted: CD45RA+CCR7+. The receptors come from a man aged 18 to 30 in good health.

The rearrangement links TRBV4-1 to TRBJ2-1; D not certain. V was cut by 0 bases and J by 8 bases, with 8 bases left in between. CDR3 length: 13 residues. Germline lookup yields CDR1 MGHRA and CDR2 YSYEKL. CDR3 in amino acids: CASSQDRLDEQFF. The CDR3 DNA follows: TGCGCCAGCAGCCAAGATAGACTGGATGAGCAGTTCTTC.

Written as DNA, the CDR3 is TGTGCCAGCAGCGTAAGTGAGGAAGGGCAGGGGGGTGCGGCCCTCCACTTT. This translates into CASSVSEEGQGGAALHF. The gene calls are TRBV9 and TRBJ1-6, with TRBD1 matching 7 bases. J gave up 14 bases and V 1 base, and 18 bases lay outside the gene matches. The V gene's germline CDR1 is SGDLS and CDR2 YYNGEE. CDR3 length: 17 residues.

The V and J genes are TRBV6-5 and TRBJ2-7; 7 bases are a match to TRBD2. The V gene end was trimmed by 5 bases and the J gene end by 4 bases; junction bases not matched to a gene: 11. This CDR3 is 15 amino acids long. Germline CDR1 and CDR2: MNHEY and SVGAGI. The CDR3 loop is CASSPLGGGPYEQYF. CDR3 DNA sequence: TGTGCCAGCAGTCCCCTTGGGGGAGGGCCTTACGAGCAGTACTTC.

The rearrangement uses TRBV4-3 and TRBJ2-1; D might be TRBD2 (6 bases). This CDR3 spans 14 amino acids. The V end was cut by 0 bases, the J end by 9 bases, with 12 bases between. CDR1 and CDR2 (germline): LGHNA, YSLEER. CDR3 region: CASSQDEGGIEQFF. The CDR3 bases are TGCGCCAGCAGCCAAGATGAAGGCGGGATTGAGCAGTTCTTC.

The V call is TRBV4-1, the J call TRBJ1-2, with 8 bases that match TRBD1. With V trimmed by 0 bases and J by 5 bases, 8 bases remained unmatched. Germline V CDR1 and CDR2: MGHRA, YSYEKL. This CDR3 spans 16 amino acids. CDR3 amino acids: CASSQEGTGELYGYTF. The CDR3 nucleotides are TGCGCCAGCAGCCAAGAAGGGACAGGAGAATTGTATGGCTACACCTTC.

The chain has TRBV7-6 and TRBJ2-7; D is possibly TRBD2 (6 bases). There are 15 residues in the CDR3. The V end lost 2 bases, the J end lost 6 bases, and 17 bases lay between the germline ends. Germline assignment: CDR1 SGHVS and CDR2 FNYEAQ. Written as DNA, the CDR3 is TGTGCCAGCAGCTTAAGTGAACGGGGGTATCTCGAGCAGTACTTC. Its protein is CASSLSERGYLEQYF.

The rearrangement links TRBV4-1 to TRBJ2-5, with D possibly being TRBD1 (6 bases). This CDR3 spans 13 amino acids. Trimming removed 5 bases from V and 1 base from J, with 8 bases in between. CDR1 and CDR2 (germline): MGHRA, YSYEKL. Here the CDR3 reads CASSYRVQETQYF. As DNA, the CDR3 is TGCGCCAGCAGCTACAGGGTCCAAGAGACCCAGTACTTC.

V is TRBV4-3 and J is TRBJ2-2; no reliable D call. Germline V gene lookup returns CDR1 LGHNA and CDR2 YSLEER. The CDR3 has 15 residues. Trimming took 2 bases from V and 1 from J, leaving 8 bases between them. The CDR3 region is CASSQFSGNTGELFF. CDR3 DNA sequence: TGCGCCAGCAGCCAATTTTCGGGGAACACCGGGGAGCTGTTTTTT.

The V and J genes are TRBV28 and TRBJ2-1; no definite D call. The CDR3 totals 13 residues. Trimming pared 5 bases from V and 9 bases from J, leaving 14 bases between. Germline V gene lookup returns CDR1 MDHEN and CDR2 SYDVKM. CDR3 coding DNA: TGTGCCAGCAGTCTTGCCCCCAGCACTGAGCAGTTCTTC. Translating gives CASSLAPSTEQFF.

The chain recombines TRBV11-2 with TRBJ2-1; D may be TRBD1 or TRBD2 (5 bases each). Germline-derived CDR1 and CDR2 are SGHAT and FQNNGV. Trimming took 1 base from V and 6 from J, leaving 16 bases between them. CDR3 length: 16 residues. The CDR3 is CASSLVLRGAFNEQFF. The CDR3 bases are TGTGCCAGCAGCTTAGTATTGCGAGGGGCGTTCAATGAGCAGTTCTTC. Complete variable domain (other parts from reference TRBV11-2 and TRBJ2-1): EAGVAQSPRYKIIEKRQSVAFWCNPISGHATLYWYQQILGQGPKLLIQFQNNGVVDDSQLPKDRFSAERLKGVDSTLKIQPAKLEDSAVYLCASSLVLRGAFNEQFFGPGTRLTVL.